The T cell receptor (beta chain) described here comes from a study of T cell changes during pregnancy in multiple sclerosis. Trimming stripped 5 bases from V and 1 base from J, with 9 bases between. Germline V gene sequence: CDR1 MNHNY, CDR2 SVGAGI (reference sequence). The CDR3 extends over 14 amino acids. The repertoire was sequenced with immunoSEQ multiplex PCR; TCRdb's copy has only in-frame clones and lacks some. The repertoire has 95,000 to 100,000 clones, 80% to 95% of them found once; the top ten carry about 3.1%. The chain carries TRBV6-6 and TRBJ2-4, with D unclear. Sequenced material: peripheral blood, taken in the second trimester of pregnancy. This clonotype was obtained from a female donor with multiple sclerosis, enrolled in a pregnancy study. This CDR3 is CASSHRVAKNIQYF. As DNA, the CDR3 is TGTGCCAGCAGTCACAGAGTGGCCAAAAACATTCAGTACTTC.